This passage covers 23 T cell receptor beta chains from one sample sequenced in a study. MiXCR, run by TCRdb on the reads, gives a single entry per CDR3 protein. The table lists more than 3,500 distinct CDR3 sequences, about 8.3% of them singletons, with 8.5% to 9.5% in the top ten. The sample consisted of CD4+ T cells from synovial fluid. The receptors originated from a human donor with rheumatoid arthritis.

This chain connects TRBV7-6 to TRBJ1-1; 7 bases match TRBD1. This CDR3 has 14 amino acids. V dropped 5 bases and J dropped 1; count of bases not matched to a gene: 4. Germline V gene data show CDR1 as SGHVS and CDR2 as FNYEAQ. CDR3 protein: CASSAGQKNTEAFF. The CDR3 DNA sequence: TGTGCCAGCAGCGCGGGACAGAAGAACACTGAAGCTTTCTTT.

The V gene is TRBV11-1, the J gene TRBJ2-1; no definite D call. V lost 1 base to trimming and J lost 7 bases, with 8 bases between them. The CDR3 is made up of 13 amino acids. CDR1 and CDR2 from the germline V gene are SGHAT and FQDESV (reference sequence). The CDR3 DNA reads TGTGCCAGCAGCTTAGGCCCGCAGAATGAGCAGTTCTTC. This codes for CASSLGPQNEQFF.

Sample share makes this clonotype medium-sized. The chain recombines TRBV29-1 with TRBJ2-1; 8 nucleotides match TRBD2. CDR3 size: 13 residues. V was clipped by 4 bases and J by 4 bases; unmatched bases: 3. Germline CDR1 reads SQVTM; CDR2 reads ANQGSEA. CDR3 sequence: CSVVSGIYNEQFF. DNA of the CDR3: TGCAGCGTTGTTAGCGGGATTTACAATGAGCAGTTCTTC.

CDR3 coding DNA: TGTGCCAGCAGTTCGTTCCCGGGGGTCTACGAGCAGTACTTC. It specifies CASSSFPGVYEQYF. The chain recombines TRBV12-3 or TRBV12-4 with TRBJ2-7; perhaps TRBD2 as D (6 bases). Trimming removed 4 bases at V and 3 bases at J, with 13 bases between. CDR3 size: 14 residues.

Judged by abundance, this clonotype is medium-sized (0.01 to 0.1%). This CDR3 reads CASSLIDEQFF. CDR3 DNA sequence: TGTGCCAGCAGTTTAATTGATGAGCAGTTCTTC. The V gene is TRBV28, the J gene TRBJ2-1; D gene uncertain. The CDR3 is made up of 11 amino acids. Germline V lookup: CDR1 MDHEN, CDR2 SYDVKM. Deletions cut 2 bases from V and 8 bases from J, with 4 bases between. Full variable domain (remainder filled in from reference TRBV28 and TRBJ2-1): DVKVTQSSRYLVKRTGEKVFLECVQDMDHENMFWYRQDPGLGLRLIYFSYDVKMKEKGDIPEGYSVSREKKERFSLILESASTNQTSMYLCASSLIDEQFFGPGTRLTVL.

Of note for this clonotype: This may be a read error, as it is one base from a much larger clone. The genes are TRBV7-2 and TRBJ2-1, with 10 bases lining up with TRBD1. Germline CDR1 and CDR2: SGHTA and FQGNSA. The CDR3 extends over 15 amino acids. CDR3 coding DNA: TGTGCCAGCAGCCTATCGGGACAGGGGACTGGTGAGCGGTTCTTC. Translated, it gives CASSLSGQGTGERFF.

This clonotype is medium-sized. J is TRBJ1-2 and V is TRBV4-1, with 9 nucleotides matching TRBD1. The CDR3 length is 15 residues. With 4 bases clipped from V and 9 bases from J, the junction kept 12 bases outside the gene matches. Germline assignment: CDR1 MGHRA and CDR2 YSYEKL. The CDR3: CASSPRDRDLTSYTF. The CDR3 DNA is TGCGCCAGCAGCCCGAGGGACAGGGACTTAACAAGCTACACCTTC.

This clonotype is medium-sized by share. The chain joins TRBV18 to TRBJ2-3; no clear D gene. Germline V CDR1 and CDR2: KGHSH, LQKENI. V lost 3 bases, J lost 0 bases, and 10 bases lay in between. This CDR3 has 15 amino acids. CDR3 sequence (DNA): TGTGCCAGCTCACCGATGGGAAGTAGCACAGATACGCAGTATTTT. Translated, it gives CASSPMGSSTDTQYF.

This clonotype was observed at least ten times. This chain joins TRBV27 and TRBJ2-1; 9 bases agree with TRBD2. The V and J ends lost 7 bases and 9 bases, in that order; junction bases with no gene match: 10. Germline V gene data show CDR1 as MNHEY and CDR2 as SMNVEV (reference sequence). The CDR3 consists of 14 residues. The CDR3 coding sequence is TGTGCCAGCACCCTAGGCGCGGGAGGGGGTGAGCAGTTCTTC. Amino acids: CASTLGAGGGEQFF.

V and J are TRBV3-1 and TRBJ2-1; 10 bases line up with TRBD2. With 4 bases clipped from V and 2 bases from J, the junction kept 5 bases outside the gene matches. The CDR3 is 16 residues long. The germline CDR1 and CDR2 sequences are LGHDT and YNNKEL (reference sequence). CDR3 in amino acids: CASSPPSGRAYNEQFF. The CDR3 coding sequence is TGTGCCAGCAGCCCTCCGAGCGGGAGGGCCTACAATGAGCAGTTCTTC.

By share, this clonotype counts as medium-sized. Written as DNA, the CDR3 is TGTGCCAGCAGCCAAGGAGGGACAGATTTCTACAATGAGCAGTTCTTC. Protein product: CASSQGGTDFYNEQFF. The rearrangement joins TRBV3-1 to TRBJ2-1, with 7 nucleotides matching TRBD1. Trimming cost V 1 base and J 3 bases; bases outside gene matches: 6. CDR1 LGHDT and CDR2 YNNKEL come from the germline V gene (reference sequence). This CDR3 region has 16 residues.

By proportion, this clonotype is medium-sized. The chain joins TRBV28 to TRBJ2-1; unclear D gene. CDR3 length equals 16 residues. Per the germline V gene, CDR1 is MDHEN and CDR2 is SYDVKM. Trimming shortened V by 6 bases and J by 0 bases, and 15 bases separated the two germline ends. CDR3 sequence: CASRSYSLSSYNEQFF. CDR3 nucleotides: TGTGCCAGCAGGTCGTACAGCCTAAGCTCCTACAATGAGCAGTTCTTC. The full variable domain, rest sourced from reference TRBV28 and TRBJ2-1, is DVKVTQSSRYLVKRTGEKVFLECVQDMDHENMFWYRQDPGLGLRLIYFSYDVKMKEKGDIPEGYSVSREKKERFSLILESASTNQTSMYLCASRSYSLSSYNEQFFGPGTRLTVL.

The sample holds many counts of this clonotype. This chain links TRBV11-2 with TRBJ1-4; 7 nucleotides agree with TRBD1. This CDR3 has 17 residues. Trimming removed 0 bases from V and 6 bases from J; junction bases left unmatched: 10. From germline, CDR1 is SGHAT and CDR2 FQNNGV. The CDR3 DNA follows: TGTGCCAGCAGCTTAGATCAGGGGGACTCACTGTATGAAAAACTGTTTTTT. This codes for CASSLDQGDSLYEKLFF.

This clonotype was seen a few times. The gene calls are TRBV20-1 and TRBJ1-4; D is possibly TRBD1 (5 bases). There are 15 residues in the CDR3. Trimming removed 4 bases at V and 2 bases at J, with 14 bases between. CDR1 and CDR2 (germline): DFQATT, SNEGSKA (reference sequence). CDR3 loop: CSATAGGSTNEKLFF. Written as DNA, the CDR3 is TGCAGTGCTACCGCGGGGGGGAGTACTAATGAAAAACTGTTTTTT.

The sample holds many counts of this clonotype. The chain links TRBV18 to TRBJ1-6; 7 nucleotides align to TRBD1. This CDR3 is 17 amino acids long. Losses at the gene ends were 4 bases for V and 13 bases for J; bases not matched to a gene: 19. Germline CDR1 reads KGHSH; CDR2 reads LQKENI. The CDR3 region is CASSRGAGQGTATPLHF. The CDR3, as DNA: TGTGCCAGCTCACGTGGGGCCGGCCAAGGGACAGCAACGCCCCTCCACTTT.

This clonotype was seen at least ten times. The chain couples TRBV7-3 to TRBJ2-1, with 14 bases identical to TRBD2. V lost 5 bases and J lost 9; bases outside the gene matches: 9. CDR1 SGHTA and CDR2 FQGTGA come from the germline V gene. The CDR3 extends over 16 amino acids. In DNA form, the CDR3 reads TGTGCCAGCAGCGCCTCGGGACTAGCGGGAGCGGTTGAGCAGTTCTTC. The encoded protein is CASSASGLAGAVEQFF.

About this clonotype itself: One end of the junction is discordant with germline, which a read error may explain. The rearrangement links TRBV7-2 to TRBJ1-4; tentatively, D is TRBD1 (5 bases). Germline V gives CDR1 SGHTA, CDR2 FQGNSA. This CDR3 has 14 residues. The CDR3 spells CTSTLDQGAEELFF. DNA of the CDR3: TGTACCAGCACTCTGGACCAGGGTGCTGAAGAACTGTTTTTT.

This clonotype was seen many times. The chain employs TRBV2 and TRBJ2-5; TRBD2 matches 9 bases. Germline trimming cut 8 bases from V and 4 bases from J; bases unmatched to any gene: 8. This CDR3 is built from 14 residues. The germline V gene has CDR1 SNHLY and CDR2 FYNNEI. The CDR3 region has the DNA TGTGCCAGCGGGGAAGCGGGAGGCGTAGAGACCCAGTACTTC. Residues: CASGEAGGVETQYF. Full variable domain (missing parts from reference TRBV2 and TRBJ2-5): EPEVTQTPSHQVTQMGQEVILRCVPISNHLYFYWYRQILGQKVEFLVSFYNNEISEKSEIFDDQFSVERPDGSNFTLKIRSTKLEDSAMYFCASGEAGGVETQYFGPGTRLLVL.

This clonotype was seen many times. For the CDR3, the DNA is TGTGCCAGCATGGGGACAGTTATGAACACTGAAGCTTTCTTT. Translation gives CASMGTVMNTEAFF. The V call is TRBV18, the J call TRBJ1-1; 7 bases are shared with TRBD1. Germline lookup yields CDR1 KGHSH and CDR2 LQKENI. The ends lost 8 bases at V and 0 bases at J; junction bases unmatched: 6. CDR3 length: 14 amino acids.

This clonotype was detected many times. This rearrangement joins TRBV20-1 to TRBJ1-4; 11 nucleotides align to TRBD1. J was trimmed by 5 bases and V by 6 bases; bases with no gene match: 8. The CDR3 is 15 amino acids. Germline loops: CDR1 DFQATT, CDR2 SNEGSKA (reference sequence). The CDR3 region has the DNA TGCAGTGCACCGGGACAGGGGGGGTTCAATGAAAAACTGTTTTTT. Translation gives CSAPGQGGFNEKLFF.

This clonotype showed up many times. V and J are TRBV28 and TRBJ1-5, with TRBD1 as a possible D gene (6 bases). Germline V CDR1 and CDR2: MDHEN, SYDVKM. Trimming removed 2 bases from V and 1 base from J, with 15 bases in between. The CDR3 runs 17 residues. The CDR3 DNA follows: TGTGCCAGCAGTTTACCGCCCGGGAGGGGGAGCAATCAGCCCCAGCATTTT. Its protein is CASSLPPGRGSNQPQHF.

This clonotype was observed many times. J is TRBJ1-1 and V is TRBV2; the match to TRBD1 covers 9 bases. The CDR3 is 13 amino acids. V shed 8 bases, J shed 3 bases, and the junction held 4 bases outside the gene matches. The V gene's germline CDR1 is SNHLY and CDR2 FYNNEI. For the CDR3, the DNA is TGTGCCAGCTCGGGACAGGGTGACACTGAAGCTTTCTTT. Its translation: CASSGQGDTEAFF.

The chain couples TRBV20-1 to TRBJ2-1, with 7 nucleotides matching TRBD2. CDR3 length: 12 amino acids. Germline CDR1 is DFQATT and CDR2 is SNEGSKA (reference sequence). The junction had 6 bases not matched to a gene; V was cut back by 7 bases and J by 6 bases. In DNA form, the CDR3 reads TGCAGTGAAGGCGGGAGTGGCAATGAGCAGTTCTTC. This translates into CSEGGSGNEQFF.